The next 31 T cell receptor beta chains were all read from a single sample in a study of T cells in Graves' hyperthyroidism and ophthalmopathy. RNA transcripts yielded amplified TCR beta CDR3 regions. When the TCR CDR3 underwent first-round RT-PCR, the HTBI primer set was used. MiXCR, run by TCRdb on the multiplex PCR reads, gives a single entry per CDR3 protein. The repertoire holds roughly 740,000 distinct CDR3 sequences, with about 17% as singletons. The sequenced sample consisted of blood. The source is a young man with Graves' hyperthyroidism.

This clonotype occurred many times. This sequence joins TRBV2 and TRBJ2-7; D unclear. Germline V CDR1 and CDR2: SNHLY, FYNNEI. V dropped 2 bases and J dropped 0 bases, with 8 bases sitting between them. The CDR3 loop spans 14 amino acids. CDR3 sequence reads: CASSETVRSYEQYF. CDR3 sequence (DNA): TGTGCCAGCAGTGAAACGGTACGCTCCTACGAGCAGTACTTC.

This clonotype was seen a handful of times. V is TRBV19 and J is TRBJ2-7; D is perhaps TRBD1 (5 bases). The CDR3 is made up of 15 amino acids. V lost 3 bases, J lost 4 bases, and 16 bases lay in between. Germline CDR1 LNHDA, CDR2 SQIVND (reference sequence). CDR3 in DNA: TGTGCCAGTAGTATTAGGGGATCCCTCGCTTACGAGCAGTACTTC. Its translation: CASSIRGSLAYEQYF.

This clonotype was counted many times. V is TRBV3-1 and J is TRBJ2-7; D is perhaps TRBD1 or TRBD2 (5 bases each). The CDR3 is 15 residues long. Germline loops: CDR1 LGHDT, CDR2 YNNKEL (reference sequence). V was trimmed by 3 bases and J by 2 bases, leaving 14 bases between them. The CDR3: CASSQAGLGAYEQYF. The CDR3 DNA sequence: TGTGCCAGCAGCCAGGCAGGGTTGGGGGCCTACGAGCAGTACTTC.

Ten or more counts support this clonotype. The J gene is TRBJ1-2, the V gene TRBV6-1; D uncertain. The germline gives CDR1 MNHNS, CDR2 SASEGT. With 4 bases removed from V and 8 bases from J, the gap between germline ends came to 11 bases. CDR3 length equals 12 residues. CDR3 nucleotide sequence: TGTGCCAGCAGTGCCACACAAACAGGCTACACCTTC. Its protein is CASSATQTGYTF.

The J gene is TRBJ2-7, the V gene TRBV6-1; 7 bases are shared with TRBD1. The CDR3 sequence is 15 residues long. Germline trimming cut 6 bases from V and 4 bases from J; bases unmatched to any gene: 12. Germline CDR1 MNHNS, CDR2 SASEGT. CDR3 nucleotide sequence: TGTGCCAGCAGCCACGACGGACAGGTTCTATACGAGCAGTACTTC. Its protein product is CASSHDGQVLYEQYF.

About this clonotype itself: Compared with germline, one end of the junction differs, possibly owing to a read error. The chain is built from TRBV20-1 and TRBJ2-7; TRBD2 matches 8 bases. The germline V gene encodes CDR1 DFQATT and CDR2 SNEGSKA (reference sequence). The CDR3 has 14 residues. CDR3: CSARLNGRGYKQYF. CDR3 nucleotides: TGCAGTGCTAGACTGAACGGGAGGGGCTACAAGCAGTACTTC.

The rearrangement uses TRBV5-1 and TRBJ2-1; 11 bases map to TRBD2. Germline CDR1 reads SGHRS; CDR2 reads YFSETQ. The CDR3 has 15 amino acids. V shed 3 bases, J shed 6 bases, and the junction held 5 bases outside the gene matches. CDR3 nucleotide sequence: TGCGCCAGCAGCTCCGTTAGCGGGAGGGCCAATGAGCAGTTCTTC. Residues: CASSSVSGRANEQFF.

The genes are TRBV4-2 and TRBJ2-7; no reliable D call. The CDR3 has 13 residues. Germline V gene data show CDR1 as LGHNA and CDR2 as YNFKEQ. With 0 bases removed from V and 7 bases from J, the gap between germline ends came to 10 bases. The CDR3 DNA sequence: TGTGCCAGCAGCCAAGAAAGACCGAAGGAGCAGTACTTC. Translation: CASSQERPKEQYF.

V is TRBV6-1 and J is TRBJ2-7, with 8 bases aligning to TRBD2. CDR3 length: 14 amino acids. The V segment lost 1 base and the J segment 5 bases; nucleotides outside the gene matches: 4. Germline-derived CDR1 and CDR2 are MNHNS and SASEGT. CDR3 nucleotides: TGTGCCAGCAGTGAAGAGCGGGAGACGGACGAGCAGTACTTC. Its translation: CASSEERETDEQYF.

This clonotype appeared many times. V and J are TRBV27 and TRBJ2-5; D uncertain. The germline gives CDR1 MNHEY, CDR2 SMNVEV (reference sequence). The CDR3 sequence is 14 residues long. V was pared by 5 bases and J by 1 base, with 11 bases between. CDR3 nucleotides: TGTGCCAGCAGTCCCCGACGGTTCCAAGAGACCCAGTACTTC. Translated: CASSPRRFQETQYF.

This clonotype was recorded at least ten times. The V and J genes are TRBV6-1 and TRBJ2-1; 12 positions agree with TRBD2. Germline V gene lookup returns CDR1 MNHNS and CDR2 SASEGT. The CDR3 is 17 residues long. Trimming took 5 bases from V and 3 from J; bases not matched to a gene: 8. The CDR3 spells CASSRLAGVYGYNEQFF. In DNA form, the CDR3 reads TGTGCCAGCAGTCGACTAGCGGGAGTCTATGGCTACAATGAGCAGTTCTTC.

This clonotype was seen a few times. The gene calls are TRBV7-9 and TRBJ2-3; TRBD2 agrees at 13 bases. Germline lookup yields CDR1 SEHNR and CDR2 FQNEAQ (reference sequence). The length of the CDR3 is 16 residues. V shed 5 bases, J shed 2 bases, and the junction held 4 bases outside the gene matches. The CDR3 nucleotides read TGTGCCAGCAGCGCGACTAGCGGGAGGAACACAGATACGCAGTATTTT. Translation: CASSATSGRNTDTQYF.

With respect to this clonotype: A read error may produce the germline difference seen at one junction end. The chain carries TRBV5-1 and TRBJ2-2; tentative D call: TRBD2 (5 bases). Germline V gives CDR1 SGHRS, CDR2 YFSETQ. CDR3 size: 18 residues. CDR3 sequence reads: CAGSPDRLRVRNTGELFF. The CDR3 DNA sequence: TGCGCCGGCAGCCCGGACCGCTTGAGGGTGAGGAACACCGGGGAGCTGTTTTTT.

This clonotype has just a few counts. The V and J genes are TRBV7-9 and TRBJ2-3; 11 nucleotides agree with TRBD2. Germline V lookup: CDR1 SEHNR, CDR2 FQNEAQ (reference sequence). Trimming at V came to 3 bases and at J to 10 bases, leaving 15 bases not matched to a gene. The CDR3 consists of 17 residues. Here the CDR3 reads CASSFLLAGGPDRPQYF. Here the CDR3 DNA reads TGTGCCAGCAGCTTCCTTCTAGCGGGAGGCCCCGACAGGCCGCAGTATTTT.

This clonotype was recorded a few times. This sequence joins TRBV30 and TRBJ1-2; no definite D call. Trimming took off 3 bases at V and 3 bases at J, with 14 bases between the two ends. This CDR3 has 14 residues. From germline, CDR1 is GTSNPN and CDR2 SVGIG (reference sequence). In DNA form, the CDR3 reads TGTGCCTGGAGGAGGGCAGAAGTATACTATGGCTACACCTTC. Protein product: CAWRRAEVYYGYTF. Variable domain in full (rest from reference TRBV30 and TRBJ1-2): SQTIHQWPATLVQPVGSPLSLECTVEGTSNPNLYWYRQAAGRGLQLLFYSVGIGQISSEVPQNLSASRPQDRQFILSSKKLLLSDSGFYLCAWRRAEVYYGYTFGSGTRLTVV.

This chain joins TRBV3-1 and TRBJ2-3; 8 bases are shared with TRBD2. This CDR3 region has 13 residues. V lost 6 bases and J lost 6; bases outside the gene matches: 5. The V gene's germline CDR1 is LGHDT and CDR2 YNNKEL (reference sequence). CDR3 amino acids: CASRLAAADTQYF. CDR3 sequence (DNA): TGTGCCAGCAGACTAGCGGCAGCGGATACGCAGTATTTT.

This clonotype was seen repeatedly, ten times or more. The chain recombines TRBV7-2 with TRBJ2-1, with 9 bases fitting TRBD2. After removal of 7 bases from V and 0 bases from J, the junction contained 7 bases not matched to a gene. CDR3 size: 16 residues. Germline V lookup: CDR1 SGHTA, CDR2 FQGNSA. CDR3 region: CASNLAGSLSYNEQFF. In DNA, the CDR3 is TGTGCCAGCAACCTAGCGGGAAGCCTCTCCTACAATGAGCAGTTCTTC.

In this sample, this clonotype turned up a few times. The V gene is TRBV3-1, the J gene TRBJ2-7; D call uncertain. Trimming removed 4 bases at V and 6 bases at J, with 10 bases between. CDR3 length: 12 amino acids. Germline assignment: CDR1 LGHDT and CDR2 YNNKEL (reference sequence). The CDR3 region is CASSRIEAEQYF. CDR3 in DNA: TGTGCCAGCAGCCGCATCGAAGCCGAGCAGTACTTC.

This clonotype was found many times. The genes are TRBV7-6 and TRBJ1-3; 8 bases agree with TRBD1. The V gene's germline CDR1 is SGHVS and CDR2 FNYEAQ. This CDR3 is 15 amino acids long. V lost 3 bases and J lost 4; bases outside the gene matches: 5. CDR3 sequence: CASSFQGARGNTIYF. The CDR3 nucleotides read TGTGCCAGCAGCTTCCAGGGGGCGCGGGGAAACACCATATATTTT.

There are a few counts of this clonotype. The CDR3: CASIPSGSPNEQFF. The DNA for the CDR3 is TGTGCCAGTATTCCTAGCGGGAGCCCAAATGAGCAGTTCTTC. The chain couples TRBV6-2 or TRBV6-3 to TRBJ2-1; 10 bases are shared with TRBD2. The length of the CDR3 is 14 residues. V lost 9 bases, J lost 7 bases, and 9 bases stayed unmatched. Per germline, CDR1 MNHEY and CDR2 SVGEGT.

This clonotype was counted between two and nine times. The chain combines TRBV20-1 with TRBJ2-7; 10 bases match TRBD1. The CDR3 extends over 15 amino acids. V lost 1 base, J lost 1 base, and 4 bases stayed unmatched. Germline assignment: CDR1 DFQATT and CDR2 SNEGSKA (reference sequence). Here the CDR3 reads CSARGQGARSYEQYF. The CDR3 DNA sequence: TGCAGTGCTAGAGGACAGGGGGCAAGGTCCTACGAGCAGTACTTC.

This clonotype showed up many times. V is TRBV7-2 and J is TRBJ2-1; 10 bases fit TRBD2. The J segment lost 8 bases and the V segment lost 11 bases, leaving 12 bases of the junction unmatched. Germline CDR1 reads SGHTA; CDR2 reads FQGNSA. The CDR3 contains 14 residues. The CDR3 reads CASRQASGSDEQFF. CDR3 nucleotides: TGTGCCTCTCGACAGGCTAGCGGGAGTGATGAGCAGTTCTTC.

This clonotype was seen many times. The rearrangement links TRBV6-1 to TRBJ2-7, with D unresolved. The length of the CDR3 is 16 residues. Per the germline V gene, CDR1 is MNHNS and CDR2 is SASEGT. The V end was cut by 1 base, the J end by 2 bases, with 15 bases between. In DNA form, the CDR3 reads TGTGCCAGCAGTGAAGAGGGCCCAGGCCTGACCTACGAGCAGTACTTC. Protein: CASSEEGPGLTYEQYF.

Comments on this clonotype: This may be a read error: a much more frequent sequence differs by one nucleotide. The V call is TRBV28, the J call TRBJ1-1; unclear D gene. This CDR3 is 12 amino acids long. V was cut by 2 bases and J by 9 bases, with 10 bases left in between. Germline assignment: CDR1 MDHEN and CDR2 SYDVKM. The CDR3 is CASSLKGMQAFF. As DNA, the CDR3 is TGTGCCAGCAGTTTAAAGGGAATGCAAGCTTTCTTT.

This clonotype has ten or more counts. The chain employs TRBV5-1 and TRBJ2-2; a possible D gene is TRBD2 (5 bases). This CDR3 is 14 amino acids long. Germline loops: CDR1 SGHRS, CDR2 YFSETQ. The V and J ends lost 7 bases and 3 bases respectively, with 13 bases between them. CDR3 sequence reads: CASAARDDTGELFF. As DNA, the CDR3 is TGCGCCAGCGCGGCGAGGGATGACACCGGGGAGCTGTTTTTT. Based on the CDR3 plus reference TRBV5-1 and TRBJ2-2, the full variable domain is KAGVTQTPRYLIKTRGQQVTLSCSPISGHRSVSWYQQTPGQGLQFLFEYFSETQRNKGNFPGRFSGRQFSNSRSEMNVSTLELGDSALYLCASAARDDTGELFFGEGSRLTVL.

This clonotype was picked up many times. The rearrangement links TRBV2 to TRBJ2-7, with 10 bases fitting TRBD2. CDR1 is SNHLY, CDR2 FYNNEI, per germline. Trimming cost V 7 bases and J 0 bases; bases outside gene matches: 9. This CDR3 region has 16 residues. CDR3: CASTPLGTSDSYEQYF. CDR3 in DNA: TGTGCCAGCACTCCCCTGGGGACTAGCGACTCCTACGAGCAGTACTTC.

The sample holds a few counts of this clonotype. This chain joins TRBV5-5 and TRBJ2-7, with 8 bases identical to TRBD1. With 1 base clipped from V and 9 bases from J, the junction kept 12 bases outside the gene matches. CDR3 length: 15 amino acids. CDR1 and CDR2 from the germline V gene are SGHKS and YYEKEE (reference sequence). CDR3 in amino acids: CASSLRGTGPTLQYF. CDR3 nucleotides: TGTGCCAGCAGCTTGCGGGGGACAGGCCCTACTTTGCAGTACTTC.

The chain links TRBV28 to TRBJ2-7; 7 nucleotides line up with TRBD1. J was trimmed by 2 bases and V by 6 bases; bases with no gene match: 7. The CDR3 has 14 residues. CDR1 and CDR2 from the germline V gene are MDHEN and SYDVKM. The CDR3 nucleotides are TGTGCCAGCAGATCCGGGACAGCAGCCTACGAGCAGTACTTC. Protein: CASRSGTAAYEQYF.

This clonotype was counted at least ten times. The chain has TRBV28 and TRBJ2-7; D tentatively reads TRBD1 or TRBD2 (5 bases each). CDR3 size: 15 residues. Per germline, CDR1 MDHEN and CDR2 SYDVKM. Trimming left V 2 bases short and J 7 bases short, with 18 bases between. The CDR3 nucleotides read TGTGCCAGCAGTTTAAGGGGCAGGGCCGGGAAAGAGCAGTACTTC. Translated, it gives CASSLRGRAGKEQYF. The full variable domain, its missing parts supplied by reference TRBV28 and TRBJ2-7, is DVKVTQSSRYLVKRTGEKVFLECVQDMDHENMFWYRQDPGLGLRLIYFSYDVKMKEKGDIPEGYSVSREKKERFSLILESASTNQTSMYLCASSLRGRAGKEQYFGPGTRLTVT.

This clonotype was found a few times. This rearrangement joins TRBV12-3 or TRBV12-4 to TRBJ2-3, with TRBD1 matching 7 bases. The CDR3 consists of 14 residues. V dropped 8 bases and J dropped 4; count of bases not matched to a gene: 9. CDR3 in amino acids: CASATGTAADTQYF. The CDR3 nucleotides read TGTGCCAGCGCTACCGGGACAGCGGCAGATACGCAGTATTTT.

V gene TRBV7-8 combines with J gene TRBJ1-4; D is uncertain. The germline CDR1 and CDR2 sequences are SGHVS and FQNEAQ. V lost 4 bases, J lost 5 bases, and 11 bases lay in between. This CDR3 has 14 amino acids. CDR3 in amino acids: CASSSRPRNEKLFF. The CDR3 DNA follows: TGTGCCAGCAGCTCGCGGCCACGGAATGAAAAACTGTTTTTT. The variable domain in full, completed from reference TRBV7-8 and TRBJ1-4, reads GAGVSQSPRYKVAKRGQDVALRCDPISGHVSLFWYQQALGQGPEFLTYFQNEAQLDKSGLPSDRFFAERPEGSVSTLKIQRTQQEDSAVYLCASSSRPRNEKLFFGSGTQLSVL.